This TCR beta chain emerged from a study of T cell changes during pregnancy in multiple sclerosis. Germline V gene data show CDR1 as SGHAT and CDR2 as FQNNGV. V dropped 6 bases and J dropped 3; count of bases not matched to a gene: 7. This CDR3 region has 16 residues. The assay was immunoSEQ multiplex PCR, and TCRdb's table has in-frame clones only and misses some. The sample consists of some 28,000 clones, 85% to 95% of them appearing once. In this sample, this clone turned up once. This material consisted of CD4+ T cells from peripheral blood mononuclear cells, taken after pregnancy. This receptor was taken from a female donor with multiple sclerosis, enrolled in a pregnancy study. The chain uses TRBV11-2 and TRBJ2-6; 8 nucleotides match TRBD1. CDR3 sequence (DNA): TGTGCCAGCAGGCCCAGGGGGCTCTTTGGGGCCAACGTCCTGACTTTC. Its translation: CASRPRGLFGANVLTF. The full variable domain, its missing parts supplied by reference TRBV11-2 and TRBJ2-6, is EAGVAQSPRYKIIEKRQSVAFWCNPISGHATLYWYQQILGQGPKLLIQFQNNGVVDDSQLPKDRFSAERLKGVDSTLKIQPAKLEDSAVYLCASRPRGLFGANVLTFGAGSRLTVL.